This TCR beta chain was profiled in a study of T cell repertoires in cytomegalovirus infection. The wider study: TCR beta signatures that were public indicated CMV infection and matching HLA type.

TCRdb processed the reads anew with MiXCR; each CDR3 protein has one entry. Among 170,000 or so distinct CDR3 sequences listed, approximately 14% were seen once. The CDR3 has 11 amino acids. Germline values: CDR1 LGHNT, CDR2 FRNRAP. Trimming cost V 5 bases and J 2 bases, with 2 bases left between them. The chain joins TRBV12-5 to TRBJ2-3, with D unclear. The receptor was isolated from a human donor in good health (CMV status not recorded). Some clones in this sample may be carry-over from other donors' samples. The sample taken for sequencing was PBMCs. Here the CDR3 DNA reads TGTGCTAGTGGTGCCACAGATACGCAGTATTTT. This codes for CASGATDTQYF. The whole variable domain, remainder taken from reference TRBV12-5 and TRBJ2-3, is DARVTQTPRHKVTEMGQEVTMRCQPILGHNTVFWYRQTMMQGLELLAYFRNRAPLDDSGMPKDRFSAEMPDATLATLKIQPSEPRDSAVYFCASGATDTQYFGPGTRLTVL.